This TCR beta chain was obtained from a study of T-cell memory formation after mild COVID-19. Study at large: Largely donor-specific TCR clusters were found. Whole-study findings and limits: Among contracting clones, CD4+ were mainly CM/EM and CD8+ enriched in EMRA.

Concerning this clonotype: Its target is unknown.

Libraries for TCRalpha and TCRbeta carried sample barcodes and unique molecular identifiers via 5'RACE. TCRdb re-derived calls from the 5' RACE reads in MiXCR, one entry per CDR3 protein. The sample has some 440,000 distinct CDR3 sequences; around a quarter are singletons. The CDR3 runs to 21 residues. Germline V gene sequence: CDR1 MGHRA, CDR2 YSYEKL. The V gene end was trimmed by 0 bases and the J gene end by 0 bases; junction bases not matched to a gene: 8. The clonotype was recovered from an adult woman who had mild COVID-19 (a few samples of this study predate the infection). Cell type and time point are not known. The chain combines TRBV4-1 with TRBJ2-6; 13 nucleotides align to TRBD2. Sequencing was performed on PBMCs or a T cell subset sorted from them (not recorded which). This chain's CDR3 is CASSQDSGLAGEYSGANVLTF. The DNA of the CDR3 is TGCGCCAGCAGCCAAGATTCAGGACTAGCGGGGGAATACTCTGGGGCCAACGTCCTGACTTTC.